This T cell receptor (beta chain) was identified in a study of control samples from healthy donors and cancer patients. Assay: immunoSEQ multiplex PCR; the TCRdb copy retains only in-frame clones and omits some. The sample shows more than 65,000 clones, about 80% of them seen only once. This clone was found a few times. CDR1 and CDR2 from the germline V gene are LGHNA and YNFKEQ. Trimming took off 0 bases at V and 7 bases at J, with 7 bases between the two ends. CDR3 size: 13 residues. Sequenced sample: blood. This rearrangement joins TRBV4-2 to TRBJ1-5; D ambiguous. This sequence was found in a middle-aged man in good health. The CDR3 spells CASSQDGIQPQHF. In DNA form, the CDR3 reads TGTGCCAGCAGCCAAGACGGGATACAGCCCCAGCATTTT.